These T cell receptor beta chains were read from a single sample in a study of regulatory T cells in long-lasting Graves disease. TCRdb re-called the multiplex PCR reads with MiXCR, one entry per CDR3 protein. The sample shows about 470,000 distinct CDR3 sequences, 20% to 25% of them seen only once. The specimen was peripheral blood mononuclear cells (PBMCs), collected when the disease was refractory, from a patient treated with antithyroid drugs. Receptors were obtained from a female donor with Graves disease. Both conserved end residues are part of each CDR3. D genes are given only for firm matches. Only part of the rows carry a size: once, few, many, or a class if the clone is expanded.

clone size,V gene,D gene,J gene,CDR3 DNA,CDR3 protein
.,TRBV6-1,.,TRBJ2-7,TGTGCCAGCATCGCCCGGGACACCTACTACGAGCAGTACTTC,CASIARDTYYEQYF
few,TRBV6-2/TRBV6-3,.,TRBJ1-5,TGTGCCTCCCGGCTATGGGGAGGTCAGCCCCAGCATTTT,CASRLWGGQPQHF
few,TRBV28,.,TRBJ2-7,TGTGCCAGCATTGGCACCACCTACGAGCAGTACTTC,CASIGTTYEQYF
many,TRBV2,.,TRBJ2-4,TGTGCCAGCAGTCCAGAGCTCGGGTTGAACATTCAGTACTTC,CASSPELGLNIQYF
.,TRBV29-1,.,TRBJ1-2,TGCAGCGTTGGACAGTCTAACTATAGCTACACCTTC,CSVGQSNYSYTF
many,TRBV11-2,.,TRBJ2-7,TGTGCCAGCAGCCGATCTGCCGTGGCCCAGTACTTC,CASSRSAVAQYF
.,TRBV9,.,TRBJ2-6,TGTGCCAGCAGCGTCTCCATCTCTGGGGCCAACGTCCTGACTTTC,CASSVSISGANVLTF
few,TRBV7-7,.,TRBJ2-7,TGTGCTAGCAGCTTAGTCGGGGCGGGCTTTTCCCTCTACGAGCAGTACTTC,CASSLVGAGFSLYEQYF
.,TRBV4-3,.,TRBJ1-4,TGCGCCAGCCAACAACGAGGGGAAACTAATGAAAAACTGTTTTTT,CASQQRGETNEKLFF
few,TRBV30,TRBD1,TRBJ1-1,TGTGCCTGGAGTCCCCCCGGGACAGGGGGCCACCTCTTT,CAWSPPGTGGHLF
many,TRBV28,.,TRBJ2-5,TGTGCCAGCAGGTACTGGACAGAACAAGAGACCCAGTACTTC,CASRYWTEQETQYF
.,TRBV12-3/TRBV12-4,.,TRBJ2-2,TGTGCCAGCAGTTTCGCGGGCGCGGACACCGGGGAGCTGTTTTTT,CASSFAGADTGELFF
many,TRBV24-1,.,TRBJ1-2,TGTGCCACCAGTGACTCAAGCGAGCAGGGTCTAGATGGCTACACCTTC,CATSDSSEQGLDGYTF
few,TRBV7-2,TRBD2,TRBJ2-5,TGTGCCAGCAGCAGATCAGCGGGAGTGAAGACCCAGTACTTC,CASSRSAGVKTQYF
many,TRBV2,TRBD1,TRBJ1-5,TGTGCCAGCAGTGAATCGACAGGGAGTCAGCCCCAGCATTTT,CASSESTGSQPQHF
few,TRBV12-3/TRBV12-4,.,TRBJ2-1,TGTGCCAGCAGTCCAGATGACGGGTACTCCTACAATGAGCAGTTCTTC,CASSPDDGYSYNEQFF
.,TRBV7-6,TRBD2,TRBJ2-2,TGTGCCAGCAGACAGCTAGCGGGAGAGACCGGGGAGCTGTTTTTT,CASRQLAGETGELFF
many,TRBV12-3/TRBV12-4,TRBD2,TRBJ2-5,TGTGCCAGCAGCCGACTAGCGACAGAGACCCAGTACTTC,CASSRLATETQYF
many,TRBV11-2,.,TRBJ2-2,TGTGCCAGCAGCTTATTGGCGGAGGAGCTGTTTTTT,CASSLLAEELFF
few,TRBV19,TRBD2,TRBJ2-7,TGTGCCAGACTTAAGGGAGGGCGGTCGTACTTC,CARLKGGRSYF
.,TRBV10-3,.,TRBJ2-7,TGTGCCATCAGACAGACAGGTTTGCGGGACGAGCAGTACTTC,CAIRQTGLRDEQYF
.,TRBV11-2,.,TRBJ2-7,TGTGCCAGCAGTAGTCTTACCCGCTACGAGCAGTACTTC,CASSSLTRYEQYF
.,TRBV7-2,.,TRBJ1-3,TGTGCCAGCAGCTCCCCTCTCTCTGGAAACACCATATATTTT,CASSSPLSGNTIYF
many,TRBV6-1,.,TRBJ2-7,TGTGCCAGCCGGACGTACGGGTCGTCCTACGAGCAGTACTTC,CASRTYGSSYEQYF
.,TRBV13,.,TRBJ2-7,TGTGCCAGCAGCTTAGAGTCCGGAGGAAACGAGCAGTACTTC,CASSLESGGNEQYF
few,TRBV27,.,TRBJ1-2,TGTGCCAGCAGTTTAGGGGCGGATAACTATGGCTACACCTTC,CASSLGADNYGYTF
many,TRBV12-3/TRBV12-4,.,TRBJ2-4,TGTGCCAGCAGTCAGACAGAAAACATTCAGTACTTC,CASSQTENIQYF
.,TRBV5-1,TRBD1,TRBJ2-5,TGCGCCAGCAGCCCCGGGACAGGGGCGTTCCAAGAGACCCAGTACTTC,CASSPGTGAFQETQYF
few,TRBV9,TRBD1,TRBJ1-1,TGTGCCAGCAGCCGAGGGGGAGGGGGCACTGAAGTTTTCTTT,CASSRGGGGTEVFF
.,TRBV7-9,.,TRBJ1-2,TGTGCCAGCAGCTCACAAGACGGAATATGGGTCTACACCTTC,CASSSQDGIWVYTF
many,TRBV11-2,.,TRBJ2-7,TGTGCCAGCAGCCTGACGGATTACGAGCAGTACTTC,CASSLTDYEQYF
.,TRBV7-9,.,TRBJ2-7,TGTGCCAGCAGCTTAGATAGCTTGGCTCGGGGCTACGAGCAGTACTTC,CASSLDSLARGYEQYF
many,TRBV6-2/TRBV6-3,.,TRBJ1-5,TGTGCCAGCAGAACGCCTCTGCAGCCCCAGCATTTT,CASRTPLQPQHF
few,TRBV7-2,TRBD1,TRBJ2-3,TGTGCCAGCAGCTTCCAGGGGGTGGATACGCAGTATTTT,CASSFQGVDTQYF
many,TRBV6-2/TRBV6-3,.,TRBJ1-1,TGTGCCAGCAGATCTGGACAGCTCACTGAAGCTTTCTTT,CASRSGQLTEAFF
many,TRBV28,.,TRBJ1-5,TGTGCCAGCAGCCGCTATTTGGATCAGCCCCAGCATTTT,CASSRYLDQPQHF
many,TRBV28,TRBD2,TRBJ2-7,TGTGCCAGCAGCAAAGGGACTAGCGGGAGCACCCCCTACGAGCAGTACTTC,CASSKGTSGSTPYEQYF
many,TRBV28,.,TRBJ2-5,TGTGCCAGCAGTGCTTCAGGGGTCCAAGAGACCCAGTACTTC,CASSASGVQETQYF
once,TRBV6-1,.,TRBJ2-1,TGTGCCAGCAGTGAAGGACCGGAGGATGAGCAGTTCTTC,CASSEGPEDEQFF
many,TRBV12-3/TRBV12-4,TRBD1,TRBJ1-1,TGTGCCAGCAGTCCTACGACAGGGGGGAACACTGAAGCTTTCTTT,CASSPTTGGNTEAFF
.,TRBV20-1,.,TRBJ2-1,TGCAGTGCTAGAGCTATGGCGGGCGCTTACAATGAGCAGTTCTTC,CSARAMAGAYNEQFF
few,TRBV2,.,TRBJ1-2,TGTGCCAGCATCCTAGCTGAGGGTAAAGGGGAAAATGGCTACACCTTC,CASILAEGKGENGYTF
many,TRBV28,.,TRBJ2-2,TGTGCCAGCAGTTGGGGGGGGCCCCCGGGAATAACCGGGGAGCTGTTTTTT,CASSWGGPPGITGELFF
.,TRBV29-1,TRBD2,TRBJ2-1,TGCAGCGTTGGAGGACCACTAGCGGGAGCAACTGAGCAGTTCTTC,CSVGGPLAGATEQFF
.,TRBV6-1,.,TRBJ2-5,TGTGCCACCGGAAAGACCCAGTACTTC,CATGKTQYF
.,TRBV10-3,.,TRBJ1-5,TGTGCCACCCGGGGGCCGGGTCAGCCCCAGCATTTT,CATRGPGQPQHF
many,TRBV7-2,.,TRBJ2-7,TGTGCCAGCAGCTTAGGCCCCGTAGACACCTACGAGCTGTACTTC,CASSLGPVDTYELYF
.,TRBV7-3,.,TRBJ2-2,TGTGCCAGCAGCTTAAACCTGGACCGGAACACCGGGGAGCTGTTTTTT,CASSLNLDRNTGELFF
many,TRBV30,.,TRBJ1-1,TGTGCCTGGAGTCCTCAGGGGTCGTTCCTGAACACTGAAGCTTTCTTT,CAWSPQGSFLNTEAFF
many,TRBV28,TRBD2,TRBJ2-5,TGTGCCAGCAGTCGACTAGCGGGGAGAGGGGAGACCCAGTACTTC,CASSRLAGRGETQYF
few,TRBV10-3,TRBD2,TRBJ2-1,TGTGCCATCAGTGACGCTAGCGGAGGGAATGAGCAGTTCTTC,CAISDASGGNEQFF
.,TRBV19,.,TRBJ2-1,TGTGCCAGTACGGCGGGCAATGAGCAGTTCTTC,CASTAGNEQFF
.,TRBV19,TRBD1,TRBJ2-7,TGTGCCAGTAGTATAGATTTCCTCGGACAGGGGGTCGAGCAGTACTTC,CASSIDFLGQGVEQYF
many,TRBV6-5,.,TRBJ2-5,TGTGCCAGCAGTTACGGGGGGCTTATCGAGACCCAGTACTTC,CASSYGGLIETQYF
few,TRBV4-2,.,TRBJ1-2,TGTGCCAGCAGCCAAGGACAGACTTATGGCTACACCTTC,CASSQGQTYGYTF
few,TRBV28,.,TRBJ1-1,TGTGCCAGCAGTTCCCACCCGGACGGAGGGGCTGAAGCTTTCTTT,CASSSHPDGGAEAFF
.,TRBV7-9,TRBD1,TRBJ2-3,TGTGCCAGCAGCTTCCGGACAGGGGGCGGGAATACGCAGTATTTT,CASSFRTGGGNTQYF
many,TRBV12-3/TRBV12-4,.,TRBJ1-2,TGTGCCAGCATCCGAGACGGCGTCGCTAACTATGGCTACACCTTC,CASIRDGVANYGYTF
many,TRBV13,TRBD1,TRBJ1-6,TGTGCCAGCAGCTTCGGACAGGCAGTCTATAATTCACCCCTCCACTTT,CASSFGQAVYNSPLHF